This T cell receptor (beta chain) was captured by sequencing in a study of shared clonotypes between healthy human individuals (dated by TCRdb to about 2020). In terms of the full investigation: A few men and two women, aged 18 to 49 years, made up the cohort. Per donor, three plates each were used for CD4 naive and CD4 memory, two for CD8 naive, and one for CD8 memory. To estimate repertoire size and how much clonotypes are shared between individuals, the study performed deep sequencing of blood TCR repertoires from about five healthy adults. Different laboratories and diverse techniques were used to prepare libraries and sequence TCR repertoires, to increase sequencing depth and limit assay-specific biases. Between about 0.94 and 10 billion PBMCs per donor were obtained by leukapheresis.

The CDR3 covers 15 residues, taking in both the cysteine and the phenylalanine. Only the CDR3 DNA stays, 45 bases, in frame from base 1. Looking up the germline V gene yields CDR1 SNHLY and CDR2 FYNNEI. V gives up 0 bases and J gives up 2 bases, and the segment between their germline ends measures 8 bases. Concerning this clone: Its antigen is still unknown. There are no base qualities to consult, and no much larger clone falls within one base.

Using the deep immunoSEQ assay, TCR CDR3 regions were amplified from genomic DNA by multiplex PCR. Genomic DNA extracted from each cell subset was distributed evenly over all wells of several immunoSEQ 96-well plates, and each plate served as one replicate. For sorted subsets, about 200 ng genomic DNA, equal to 30,000 or so T cell genomes, was loaded into each replicate PCR. Purified libraries were quantified with a Qubit 3.0 fluorometer, sized on a Bioanalyzer 2100, and re-quantified with the KAPA Library Quantification kit. Every immunoSEQ 96-well plate was sequenced on a separate single-read 150-cycle Illumina NextSeq 550 flow cell. The original pipeline was this. The immunoSEQ output contained only junctional sequences without quality scores, so filtering could not match that applied to full-length reads. To assign V/J genes and CDR3, sequences were annotated using PyIR, a Python wrapper for IgBLAST v1.9, with IMGT germline references. Reads with weak V/J assignments (E-value above 1e-6), missing CDR3, stop codons, out-of-frame junctions, or ambiguous translated residues were removed. A V3J clonotype was defined by an identical inferred V gene, J gene, and CDR3 amino acid sequence. The percentage overlap between two repertoires was calculated by dividing the number of shared unique clonotypes by the size of the smaller repertoire. Repertoire richness was assessed with RTK rarefaction, the Chao1 estimator, and Recon v2.1 estimates of unobserved clonotypes. For all TCRbeta clonotypes obtained by the gDNA method from four donors, generation probabilities were computed with OLGA. TCRdb provides this immuneACCESS table in a form limited to in-frame rearrangements. Some clones are lacking; in checked studies, under half of them reflect an unresolved V gene, and why the rest are absent is not known. From that table come the V and J calls and clone size; the DNA was used to work out D and trimming. This sample is represented by around 620,000 clones; roughly 95% of them were singletons. Over 0.09% of the sample is in the top ten clones.

What the study reported, not specific to this receptor: Rarefaction of sorted-subset datasets indicated incomplete sequencing despite the large sequencing depth. Larger estimated clonotype richness was generally found for naive subsets than for memory subsets. Because the study included a small number of donors, the genetic and exposure-history diversity represented was limited. Based on pairwise subsampling, the degree of clonotype sharing among donors was expected to be affected by sequencing depth. Sampling was limited to blood, and TCR repertoires in tissue likely differ from TCR repertoires in blood. When a handful of donors were compared, the shared fraction of clonotypes was around 5% for naive CD4, less than 4% for naive CD8, 2.3% for memory CD4, and around 0.37% for memory CD8. Higher generation probabilities were observed for clonotypes shared by all four sorted-subset donors than for non-shared clonotypes.

CD8 naive samples consisted of CD45RO-negative cells that were positively selected for CCR7, yielding a CD45RA+CCR7+ population without TemRA cells. Healthy HIV-negative adults with no recently reported acute infections or vaccinations were included as donors. All donors were Caucasian adults living in Nashville, Tennessee, USA. Blood was collected by leukapheresis, and PBMCs were isolated by Ficoll-Histopaque density gradient centrifugation and then cryopreserved in liquid nitrogen vapor phase. Analytical flow cytometry was used to check the purity and quantity of each magnetically sorted T cell population. Genomic DNA was isolated from each sorted fraction and quantified by UV absorbance on a Nanodrop 2000c.

Sequencing used naive CD8+ T cells sorted from blood. The cell subset or site label here, explained by the study, means: CD45RA+CCR7+. The rearranged chain carries TRBV2 and TRBJ1-5; the D gene lacks a confident call. The sequence came from a woman in her thirties in good health. The nucleotide sequence reads TGTGCCAGCAGTGAAGCCCCCAGAGGCAATCAGCCCCAGCATTTT. Its product reads: CASSEAPRGNQPQHF.